Presented here are 20 T cell receptor beta chains from one specimen sequenced in a study of cytomegalovirus exposure and HLA in healthy donors. In the PCR, 60 Vbeta and 13 Jbeta primers were used. The data were produced by immunoSEQ multiplex PCR, yet TCRdb's version contains in-frame clones alone and is incomplete. The table records 130,000 or so clones, under 80% of them present only once. Sequencing used PBMCs. These receptors were collected from a man younger than 35 in good health and CMV-seropositive.

The chain combines TRBV4-1 with TRBJ2-7; maybe TRBD2 (6 bases). Germline CDR1 MGHRA, CDR2 YSYEKL. V shed 1 base and J shed 4 bases, with 14 bases lying between them. CDR3 size: 15 residues. CDR3 coding DNA: TGCGCCAGCAGCCAAGTTGGTCAGGGAGGTTACGAGCAGTACTTC. This gives the protein CASSQVGQGGYEQYF.

V is TRBV7-9 and J is TRBJ1-2; D remains unclear. V was cut by 4 bases and J by 6 bases, with 9 bases left in between. The CDR3 runs 12 residues. The germline gives CDR1 SEHNR, CDR2 FQNEAQ (reference sequence). As DNA, the CDR3 is TGTGCCAGCAGCTCGACTCCCAATGGCTACACCTTC. This codes for CASSSTPNGYTF.

The chain is built from TRBV5-6 and TRBJ1-4, with D possibly TRBD1 on 6 matching bases. The CDR3 covers 15 residues. Germline lookup yields CDR1 SGHDT and CDR2 YYEEEE. Trimming left V 4 bases short and J 7 bases short, with 17 bases between. The CDR3 coding sequence is TGTGCCAGCAGCCTACCCCAGGGGAGGGGTGAAAAACTGTTTTTT. It translates to CASSLPQGRGEKLFF.

The chain uses TRBV27 and TRBJ1-2, with 8 bases fitting TRBD1. Germline assignment: CDR1 MNHEY and CDR2 SMNVEV (reference sequence). The length of the CDR3 is 14 residues. Losses at the gene ends were 5 bases for V and 6 bases for J; bases not matched to a gene: 8. CDR3 region: CASSPGGQADGYTF. Written as DNA, the CDR3 is TGTGCCAGCAGTCCGGGGGGACAGGCTGATGGCTACACCTTC.

The chain is built from TRBV7-9 and TRBJ1-4; 8 bases fit TRBD1. V was pared by 6 bases and J by 8 bases, with 11 bases of the junction left unmatched. Germline V gene lookup returns CDR1 SEHNR and CDR2 FQNEAQ (reference sequence). This CDR3 has 15 amino acids. The CDR3 DNA follows: TGTGCCAGCAGACCACCAGACAGGGGTTACGAAAAACTGTTTTTT. Protein sequence: CASRPPDRGYEKLFF.

This chain uses TRBV19 with TRBJ1-5, with D tentatively TRBD1 (5 bases). Trimming removed 1 base at V and 4 bases at J, with 11 bases between. The CDR3 has 15 amino acids. Germline-derived CDR1 and CDR2 are LNHDA and SQIVND (reference sequence). DNA of the CDR3: TGTGCCAGTAGTATAGGGTCAGGGTGGAATCAGCCCCAGCATTTT. The encoded protein is CASSIGSGWNQPQHF.

V gene TRBV23-1 combines with J gene TRBJ1-5, with a possible D match to TRBD1 (6 bases). TRBV23-1 is an open reading frame, and its role is uncertain. The CDR3 covers 14 residues. V was shortened by 0 bases and J by 11 bases, with 14 bases between the two germline ends. CDR3 region: CASSQSRGGCTQHF. As DNA, the CDR3 is TGCGCCAGCAGTCAATCAAGGGGGGGCTGTACCCAGCATTTT.

This clone was picked up a small number of times. This chain connects TRBV28 to TRBJ1-5; no clear D gene. Trimming removed 6 bases at V and 0 bases at J, with 18 bases between. CDR1 MDHEN and CDR2 SYDVKM come from the germline V gene. This CDR3 contains 17 residues. CDR3 bases: TGTGCCAGCAGCCAATTTCTGCGGAGCTATAGCAATCAGCCCCAGCATTTT. Protein: CASSQFLRSYSNQPQHF.

This clone was picked up a small number of times. The rearrangement joins TRBV10-3 to TRBJ2-7, with 8 bases matching TRBD1. The length of the CDR3 is 17 residues. The germline gives CDR1 ENHRY, CDR2 SYGVKD. J gave up 2 bases and V 0 bases, and 9 bases lay outside the gene matches. CDR3 residues: CAISESTGRGLAYEQYF. CDR3 bases: TGTGCCATCAGTGAGTCGACGGGCAGGGGGCTAGCCTACGAGCAGTACTTC.

The sample holds a few counts of this clone. The same CDR3 is also encoded by other DNA sequences in this sample. The chain has TRBV15 and TRBJ1-6; D might be TRBD1 (5 bases). The CDR3 has 15 residues. Germline V gene data show CDR1 as LNHNV and CDR2 as YYDKDF (reference sequence). The V gene lost 0 bases and the J gene lost 10 bases, with 13 bases spanning the gap. The CDR3 sequence is CATSRDGRAESPLHF. DNA of the CDR3: TGTGCCACCAGCAGAGATGGCAGGGCGGAATCACCCCTCCACTTT.

The chain uses TRBV2 and TRBJ1-3; D is perhaps TRBD1 (6 bases). Trimming left V 6 bases short and J 0 bases short, with 12 bases between. The CDR3 is 15 amino acids. CDR1 is SNHLY, CDR2 FYNNEI, per germline. This CDR3 is CASRLGAGSGNTIYF. The CDR3 DNA follows: TGTGCCAGCAGGCTGGGGGCTGGCTCTGGAAACACCATATATTTT.

The V and J genes are TRBV19 and TRBJ1-1; a possible D gene is TRBD1 (5 bases). The CDR3 length is 12 residues. Trimming shortened V by 6 bases and J by 2 bases, and 7 bases separated the two germline ends. Germline V gives CDR1 LNHDA, CDR2 SQIVND (reference sequence). CDR3 sequence (DNA): TGTGCCAGTAGAGGGGCCAACACTGAAGCTTTCTTT. It translates to CASRGANTEAFF.

This clone was seen more than once but under ten times. This chain links TRBV7-2 with TRBJ2-5, with 10 bases fitting TRBD2. The end of the DNA is better explained by TRBJ2-7, so the J call may be wrong. The germline CDR1 and CDR2 sequences are SGHTA and FQGNSA. The CDR3 contains 15 residues. CDR3 sequence reads: CASSEGLAAAYEQYF. The CDR3, as DNA: TGTGCCAGCAGCGAAGGACTAGCGGCAGCCTACGAGCAGTACTTC.

To note about this clone: One end of the junction fails to match germline, which may point to a read error. This same CDR3 is encoded by further DNA sequences in the sample. This chain links TRBV5-6 with TRBJ1-2; a possible D gene is TRBD1 (5 bases). The germline V gene encodes CDR1 SGHDT and CDR2 YYEEEE. The CDR3 spans 13 residues. The CDR3 nucleotides are TGCGCCAGCAGCTTTGGAGGGGACCATGGCTACACCTTC. The encoded protein is CASSFGGDHGYTF.

This rearrangement joins TRBV19 to TRBJ2-2, with 11 nucleotides matching TRBD1. CDR3 length equals 16 residues. Germline CDR1 and CDR2: LNHDA and SQIVND (reference sequence). Germline trimming cut 1 base from V and 9 bases from J; bases unmatched to any gene: 7. CDR3 in amino acids: CASSIGGGQGARELFF. The CDR3 DNA reads TGTGCCAGTAGTATAGGAGGAGGACAGGGGGCTAGGGAGCTGTTTTTT.

The chain links TRBV9 to TRBJ2-3, with D perhaps TRBD2 (5 bases). This CDR3 has 14 amino acids. Trimming cost V 0 bases and J 1 base, with 6 bases left between them. Germline V gene data show CDR1 as SGDLS and CDR2 as YYNGEE. CDR3 sequence reads: CASSVASRTDTQYF. The CDR3 nucleotides read TGTGCCAGCAGCGTAGCTAGCCGCACAGATACGCAGTATTTT.

The chain recombines TRBV18 with TRBJ2-5, with 13 bases aligning to TRBD2. CDR3 length equals 17 residues. In germline, CDR1 is KGHSH, CDR2 LQKENI. V trimming: 3 bases; J trimming: 5 bases; junction bases outside the gene matches: 9. The CDR3 region is CASSPRTSGSNWETQYF. As DNA, the CDR3 is TGTGCCAGCTCACCGCGGACTAGCGGGAGTAATTGGGAGACCCAGTACTTC.

The rearrangement joins TRBV4-1 to TRBJ2-7; 16 nucleotides agree with TRBD2. Germline V gene lookup returns CDR1 MGHRA and CDR2 YSYEKL. The CDR3 is made up of 20 amino acids. Unmatched junction bases numbered 10, after V lost 1 base and J lost 1 base. CDR3 sequence reads: CASSQVSGLAGGRGSYEQYF. The CDR3 DNA follows: TGCGCCAGCAGCCAAGTCTCGGGACTAGCGGGAGGGCGTGGGTCCTACGAGCAGTACTTC.

This chain uses TRBV5-1 with TRBJ1-1; TRBD1 is a possible D gene (5 bases). V was trimmed by 2 bases and J by 4 bases, leaving 9 bases between them. CDR1 SGHRS and CDR2 YFSETQ come from the germline V gene. The CDR3 covers 13 residues. CDR3 loop: CASSFGGGTEAFF. In DNA, the CDR3 is TGCGCCAGCAGCTTTGGGGGGGGCACTGAAGCTTTCTTT.

V usage is TRBV6-6 and J usage is TRBJ2-7; D perhaps matches TRBD1 (5 bases). The CDR3 consists of 14 residues. Trimming shortened V by 3 bases and J by 0 bases, and 9 bases separated the two germline ends. Germline loops: CDR1 MNHNY, CDR2 SVGAGI (reference sequence). Here the CDR3 DNA reads TGTGCCAGCAGTTATGTGGGGCGCTCCTACGAGCAGTACTTC. Protein product: CASSYVGRSYEQYF.